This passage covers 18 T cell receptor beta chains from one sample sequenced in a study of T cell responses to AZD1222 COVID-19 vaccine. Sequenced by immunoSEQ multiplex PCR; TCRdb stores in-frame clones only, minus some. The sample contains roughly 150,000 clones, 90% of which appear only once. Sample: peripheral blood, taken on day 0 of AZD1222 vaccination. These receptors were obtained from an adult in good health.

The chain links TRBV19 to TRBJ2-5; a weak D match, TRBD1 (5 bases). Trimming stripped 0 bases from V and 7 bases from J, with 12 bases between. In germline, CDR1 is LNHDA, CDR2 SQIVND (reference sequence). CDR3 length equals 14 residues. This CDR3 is CASSIETGAVTQYF. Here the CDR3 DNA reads TGTGCCAGTAGTATAGAAACAGGAGCTGTGACCCAGTACTTC.

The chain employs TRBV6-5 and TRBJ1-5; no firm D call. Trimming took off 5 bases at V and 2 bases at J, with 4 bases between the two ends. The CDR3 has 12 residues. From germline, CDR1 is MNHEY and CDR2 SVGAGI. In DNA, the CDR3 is TGTGCCAGCAGTCAGCGCAATCAGCCCCAGCATTTT. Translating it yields CASSQRNQPQHF.

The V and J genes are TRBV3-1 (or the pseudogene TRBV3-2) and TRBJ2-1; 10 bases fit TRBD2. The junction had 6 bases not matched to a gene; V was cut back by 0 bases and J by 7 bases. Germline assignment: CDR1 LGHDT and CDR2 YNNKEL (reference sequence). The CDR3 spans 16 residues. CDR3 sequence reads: CASSQDSASGGNEQFF. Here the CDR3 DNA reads TGTGCCAGCAGCCAAGATTCGGCTAGCGGGGGTAATGAGCAGTTCTTC.

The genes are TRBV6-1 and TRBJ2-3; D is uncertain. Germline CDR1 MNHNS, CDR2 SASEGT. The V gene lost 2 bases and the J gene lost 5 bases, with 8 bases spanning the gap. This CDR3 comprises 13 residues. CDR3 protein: CASSEMARDTQYF. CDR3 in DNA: TGTGCCAGCAGTGAAATGGCGCGAGATACGCAGTATTTT.

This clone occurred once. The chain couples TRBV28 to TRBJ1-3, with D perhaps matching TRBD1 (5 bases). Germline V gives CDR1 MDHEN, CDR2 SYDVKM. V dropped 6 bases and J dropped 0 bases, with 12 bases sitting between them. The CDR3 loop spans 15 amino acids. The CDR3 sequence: CASRTRGYSGNTIYF. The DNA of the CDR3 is TGTGCCAGCAGAACCCGGGGGTACTCTGGAAACACCATATATTTT.

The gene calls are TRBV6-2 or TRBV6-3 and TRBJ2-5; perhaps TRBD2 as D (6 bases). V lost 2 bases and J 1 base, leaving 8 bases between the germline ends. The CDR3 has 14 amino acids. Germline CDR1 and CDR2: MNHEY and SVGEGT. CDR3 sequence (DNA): TGTGCCAGCAGTTACCCTAGCGTCCAAGAGACCCAGTACTTC. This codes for CASSYPSVQETQYF.

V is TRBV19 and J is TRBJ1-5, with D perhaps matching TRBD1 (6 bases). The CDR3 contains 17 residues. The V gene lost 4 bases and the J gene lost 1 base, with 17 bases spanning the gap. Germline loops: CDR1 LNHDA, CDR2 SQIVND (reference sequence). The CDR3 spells CASSTATRGRSNQPQHF. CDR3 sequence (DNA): TGTGCCAGTAGTACCGCAACACGGGGGCGGAGCAATCAGCCCCAGCATTTT.

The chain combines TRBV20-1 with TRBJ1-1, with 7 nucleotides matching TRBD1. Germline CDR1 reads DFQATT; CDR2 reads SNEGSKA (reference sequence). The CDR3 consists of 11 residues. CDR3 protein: CSITSGGKAFF. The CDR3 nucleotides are TGCTCCATTACCTCAGGGGGGAAAGCTTTCTTT.

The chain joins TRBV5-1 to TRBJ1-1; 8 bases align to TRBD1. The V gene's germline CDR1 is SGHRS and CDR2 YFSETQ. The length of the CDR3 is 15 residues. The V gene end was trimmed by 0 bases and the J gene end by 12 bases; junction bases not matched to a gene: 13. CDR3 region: CASSLGSGQGVGSFF. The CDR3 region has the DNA TGCGCCAGCAGCTTGGGTAGCGGACAGGGTGTCGGGTCTTTCTTT.

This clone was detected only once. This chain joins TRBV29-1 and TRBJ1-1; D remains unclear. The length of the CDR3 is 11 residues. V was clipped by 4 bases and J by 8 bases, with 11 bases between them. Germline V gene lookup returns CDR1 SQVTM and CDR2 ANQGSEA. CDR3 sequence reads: CSVVAGSEAFF. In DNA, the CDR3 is TGCAGCGTTGTGGCAGGATCAGAAGCTTTCTTT.

CDR3 sequence (DNA): TGTGCCAGCAGCTCCTACAGGGGATCCTACGAGCAGTACTTC. As protein: CASSSYRGSYEQYF. The rearrangement joins TRBV7-2 to TRBJ2-7; 7 bases line up with TRBD1. V lost 4 bases and J lost 1; bases outside the gene matches: 4. Germline assignment: CDR1 SGHTA and CDR2 FQGNSA. The CDR3 spans 14 residues.

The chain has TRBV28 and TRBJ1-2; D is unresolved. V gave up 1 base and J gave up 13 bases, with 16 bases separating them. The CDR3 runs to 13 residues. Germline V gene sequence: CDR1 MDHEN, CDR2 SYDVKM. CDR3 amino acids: CASSLFPLPSGTF. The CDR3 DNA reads TGTGCCAGCAGTTTATTCCCCCTTCCCTCGGGCACCTTC.

CDR3 region: CASSLVPWGALAYEQYF. DNA of the CDR3: TGTGCCAGCAGCTTAGTTCCTTGGGGGGCGCTAGCCTACGAGCAGTACTTC. J is TRBJ2-7 and V is TRBV11-3; TRBD1 or TRBD2 may be the D gene (6 bases each). The CDR3 runs 17 residues. Germline V gene data show CDR1 as SGHNT and CDR2 as YENEEA. Deletions cut 1 base from V and 2 bases from J, with 18 bases between. Supplemented by reference TRBV11-3 and TRBJ2-7, the full variable domain reads EAGVVQSPRYKIIEKKQPVAFWCNPISGHNTLYWYLQNLGQGPELLIRYENEEAVDDSQLPKDRFSAERLKGVDSTLKIQPAELGDSAVYLCASSLVPWGALAYEQYFGPGTRLTVT.

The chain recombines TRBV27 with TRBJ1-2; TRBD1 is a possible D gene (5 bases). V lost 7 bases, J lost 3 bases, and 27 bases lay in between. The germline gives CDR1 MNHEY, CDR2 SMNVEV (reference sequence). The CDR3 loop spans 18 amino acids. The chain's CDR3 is CASTLGIQSPQEDYGYTF. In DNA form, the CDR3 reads TGTGCCAGCACGTTGGGTATACAATCCCCACAGGAGGACTATGGCTACACCTTC.

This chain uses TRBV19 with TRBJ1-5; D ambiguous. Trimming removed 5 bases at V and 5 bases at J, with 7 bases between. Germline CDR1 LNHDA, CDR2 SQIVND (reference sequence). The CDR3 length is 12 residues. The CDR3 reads CASSPSYQPQHF. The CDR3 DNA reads TGTGCCAGTAGTCCATCTTATCAGCCCCAGCATTTT. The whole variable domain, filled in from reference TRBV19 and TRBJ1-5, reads DGGITQSPKYLFRKEGQNVTLSCEQNLNHDAMYWYRQDPGQGLRLIYYSQIVNDFQKGDIAEGYSVSREKKESFPLTVTSAQKNPTAFYLCASSPSYQPQHFGDGTRLSIL.

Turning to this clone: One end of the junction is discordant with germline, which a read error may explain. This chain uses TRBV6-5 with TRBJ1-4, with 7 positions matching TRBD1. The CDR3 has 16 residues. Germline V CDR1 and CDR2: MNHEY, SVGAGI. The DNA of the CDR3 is TGTGCCAGCAGTTACTCGAGTAGGACAGGCAATGAGAAACTGTTTTTT. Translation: CASSYSSRTGNEKLFF.

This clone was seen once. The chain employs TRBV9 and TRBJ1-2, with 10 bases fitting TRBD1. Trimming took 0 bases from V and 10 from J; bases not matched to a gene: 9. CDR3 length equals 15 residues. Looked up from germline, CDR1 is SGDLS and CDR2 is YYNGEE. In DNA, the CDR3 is TGTGCCAGCAGCGTAGAATTGGGACAGGGGTTTGACTACACCTTC. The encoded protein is CASSVELGQGFDYTF.

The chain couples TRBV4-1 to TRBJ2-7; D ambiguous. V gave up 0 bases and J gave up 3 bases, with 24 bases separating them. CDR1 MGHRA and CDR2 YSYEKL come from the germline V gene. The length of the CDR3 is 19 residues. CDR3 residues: CASSQEGTEDGESHYEQYF. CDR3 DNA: TGCGCCAGCAGCCAAGAGGGTACCGAGGACGGAGAATCCCACTACGAGCAGTACTTC.